The entry that follows covers one TCR beta chain sequence. The antigen is undetermined. These data originate in a study of cytomegalovirus exposure and HLA in healthy donors. Study-wide results and caveats: Upon later analysis, TCR association rates were observed to vary by HLA locus, being highest for DRB1 and lowest for HLA-C. An analysis that came later showed most CMV-associated TCR beta chains appearing HLA-restricted. In a later analysis, TCR beta V- and J-gene trimming was associated with a missense DCLRE1C variant. The listing of approximately 160 TCR beta chains classed them as cytomegalovirus-associated.

The CDR3 covers 14 residues. Trimming removed 0 bases at V and 1 base at J, with 5 bases between. The germline gives CDR1 LGHNA, CDR2 YSLEER. 60 Vbeta and 13 Jbeta primers were used in PCR. The data were produced by immunoSEQ multiplex PCR, yet TCRdb's version contains in-frame clones alone and is incomplete. Found here are 150,000 to 200,000 clones, 80% of them singletons; the top ten hold around 7%. The source material was PBMCs. The TCR comes from a man in his thirties or forties in good health and CMV-seropositive. The chain uses TRBV4-3 and TRBJ2-3; D not certain. The CDR3, as DNA: TGCGCCAGCAGCCAAGATAGAGGCACAGATACGCAGTATTTT. The encoded protein is CASSQDRGTDTQYF.